These T cell receptor beta chains were read from a single sample in a study of Ad26.COV2.S vaccination and SARS-CoV-2 variants. This table comes from immunoSEQ multiplex PCR, and its TCRdb copy is limited to in-frame clones, with some not included. The table includes over 450,000 clones, 80% to 90% detected once. This specimen was peripheral blood, taken in a trial of Ad26.COV2.S vaccine versus placebo. These receptors all come from a person aged 18 to 65 who received the Ad26.COV2.S COVID-19 vaccine or a placebo. The CDR3 runs from the conserved cysteine through the conserved F or W. Each record gives: clone size, J gene, V gene, D gene, CDR3 DNA, CDR3 protein. D genes are given only for firm matches. Size tells how often a clone was seen (once, few, many) or the class of an expanded clone, and some rows leave it out.

NA,TRBJ1-6,TRBV5-8,NA,TGTGCCAGCAGCCAGGTGTGGGGGAGCTCCTATAATTCACCCCTCCACTTT,CASSQVWGSSYNSPLHF
NA,TRBJ2-2,TRBV3-1/TRBV3-2,TRBD2,TGTGCCAGCAGCGAATACCAACGACTAGCGGGGGGGCCGGGCAACACCGGGGAGCTGTTTTTT,CASSEYQRLAGGPGNTGELFF
NA,TRBJ2-1,TRBV7-9,TRBD2,TGTGCCAGCAGCTTAGGACTAGCGGGGTACAATGAGCAGTTCTTC,CASSLGLAGYNEQFF
NA,TRBJ1-1,TRBV10-3,TRBD1,TGTGCCATCAGTGACAGACAGGGGGCAACTGAAGCTTTCTTT,CAISDRQGATEAFF
NA,TRBJ2-7,TRBV3-1/TRBV3-2,NA,TGTGCCAGCAGCCAAGTATGGGGGTTGGGCTCCTACGAGCAGTACTTC,CASSQVWGLGSYEQYF
NA,TRBJ1-2,TRBV20-1,NA,TGCAGTGCTCCCGGAGCCTATGGCTACACCTTC,CSAPGAYGYTF
NA,TRBJ2-7,TRBV27,TRBD2,TGTGCCAGCAGACCGAGACTAGCGGGCTCCACCTACGAGCAGTACTTC,CASRPRLAGSTYEQYF
NA,TRBJ2-3,TRBV4-2,NA,TGTGCCAGCAGCCCCGGCGATGCAACAGATACGCAGTATTTT,CASSPGDATDTQYF
NA,TRBJ2-3,TRBV7-9,NA,TGTGCCAGCAGCTTCGGCGGGCGGGGCGATACGCAGTATTTT,CASSFGGRGDTQYF
NA,TRBJ2-5,TRBV4-2,NA,TGTGCCAGCAGCCAAGATCCACCTTTTGAGACCCAGTACTTC,CASSQDPPFETQYF
NA,TRBJ1-2,TRBV21-1,NA,TGTGCCAGCAGCAAACTCCGCGGTGACATCTATGGCTACACCTTC,CASSKLRGDIYGYTF
once,TRBJ1-2,TRBV28,NA,TGTGCCAGCACTTTTCGTAAAACACGGGACCTTGGCTACACCTTC,CASTFRKTRDLGYTF
NA,TRBJ1-3,TRBV9,NA,TGTGCCAGCAGCGTAGATCTCCGGAGGACGAACACCATATATTTT,CASSVDLRRTNTIYF
once,TRBJ1-5,TRBV19,NA,TGTGCCAGTAGTATAGGTCAGGAAAGTCAGCCCCAGCATTTT,CASSIGQESQPQHF
NA,TRBJ1-2,TRBV5-4,NA,TGTGCCAGCAGCTACGACGGGAACTATGGCTACACCTTC,CASSYDGNYGYTF
NA,TRBJ2-5,TRBV11-2,NA,TGTGCCAGCAGCCCCTATCAGGGGCAGGAGACCCAGTACTTC,CASSPYQGQETQYF
once,TRBJ1-1,TRBV19,NA,TGTGCCAGTAGTATAAAAGGCCGCCGGGTGAACACTGAAGCTTTCTTT,CASSIKGRRVNTEAFF
NA,TRBJ1-5,TRBV28,NA,TGTGCCAGCAGTTTGGGCGGAACTGATCAGCCCCAGCATTTT,CASSLGGTDQPQHF
NA,TRBJ1-1,TRBV27,NA,TGTGCCAGCAGGCCGGGGGGGATGGGGACTGAAGCTTTCTTT,CASRPGGMGTEAFF
few,TRBJ1-1,TRBV5-4,NA,TGTGCCAGCAGTCCAGGAAAGTTAGAGAACACTGAAGCTTTCTTT,CASSPGKLENTEAFF
NA,TRBJ1-2,TRBV6-5,TRBD1,TGTGCCAGCAGTTACTCGATACAGGGGACCTATGGCTACACCTTC,CASSYSIQGTYGYTF
NA,TRBJ1-4,TRBV5-1,NA,TGCGCCAGCAGGGGAGGGAGAGCAACTAATGAAAAACTGTTTTTT,CASRGGRATNEKLFF
NA,TRBJ1-4,TRBV5-5,NA,TGTGCCAGCAGCTTGACTACGGTTCAGGCTGAAAAACTGTTTTTT,CASSLTTVQAEKLFF
NA,TRBJ1-2,TRBV18,TRBD1,TGTGCCAGCTCACCACCGGGACAGGAAGAAAACTATGGCTACACCTTC,CASSPPGQEENYGYTF